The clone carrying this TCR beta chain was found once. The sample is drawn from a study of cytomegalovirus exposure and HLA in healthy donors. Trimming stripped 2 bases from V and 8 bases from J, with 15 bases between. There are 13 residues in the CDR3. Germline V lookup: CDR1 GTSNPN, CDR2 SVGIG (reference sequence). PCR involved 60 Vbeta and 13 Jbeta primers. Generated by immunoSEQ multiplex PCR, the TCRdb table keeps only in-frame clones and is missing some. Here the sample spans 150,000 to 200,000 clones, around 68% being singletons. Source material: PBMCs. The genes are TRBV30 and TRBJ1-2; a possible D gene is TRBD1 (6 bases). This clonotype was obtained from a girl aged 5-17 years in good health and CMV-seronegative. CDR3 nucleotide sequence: TGTGCCTGGAGTTTGGGGGGGGCGGGGGGCTACACCTTC. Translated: CAWSLGGAGGYTF.